Each of the 8 T cell receptor beta chains below was sequenced from the same sample in a study of blood T cell repertoires in COVID-19. Method: immunoSEQ multiplex PCR; TCRdb's copy keeps in-frame clones and lacks some. Of 29,000 or so clones detected, about 80% appear once; the ten largest clones hold 35% to 55%. Material for sequencing was peripheral blood. Receptors originate from a woman in her sixties or seventies with acute or convalescent COVID-19.

The chain links TRBV12-3 or TRBV12-4 to TRBJ2-5, with D tentatively TRBD2 (5 bases). This CDR3 region has 13 residues. The ends were cut back, 1 base at V and 5 bases at J, with 8 bases in the middle. CDR3 nucleotide sequence: TGTGCCAGCAGTTTAGGGGGAGTGGAGACCCAGTACTTC. Translating it yields CASSLGGVETQYF.

V gene TRBV6-5 combines with J gene TRBJ1-1; 7 positions match TRBD1. The CDR3 consists of 13 residues. From germline, CDR1 is MNHEY and CDR2 SVGAGI. J gave up 7 bases and V 11 bases, and 13 bases lay outside the gene matches. The DNA for the CDR3 is TGTGCCGGAAGGACAGGACCCGTCGATGAAGCTTTCTTT. This sequence encodes CAGRTGPVDEAFF.

The table lists this clone with a count of one. The chain has TRBV28 and TRBJ2-1, with 8 nucleotides matching TRBD2. J was trimmed by 5 bases and V by 5 bases; bases with no gene match: 14. Germline V gives CDR1 MDHEN, CDR2 SYDVKM. The CDR3 runs 17 residues. The CDR3 nucleotides read TGTGCCAGCAGTCTCCTCCCGGGACTAGAAACCCACAATGAGCAGTTCTTC. The encoded protein is CASSLLPGLETHNEQFF.

The J gene is TRBJ1-1, the V gene TRBV20-1; the D is unclear. This CDR3 contains 11 residues. The germline V gene encodes CDR1 DFQATT and CDR2 SNEGSKA (reference sequence). Trimming shortened V by 5 bases and J by 4 bases, and 8 bases separated the two germline ends. CDR3 bases: TGCAGTGCTGCAAGGAGCACTGAAGCTTTCTTT. This translates into CSAARSTEAFF.

The V call is TRBV7-9, the J call TRBJ2-1, with 10 nucleotides matching TRBD1. CDR3 length: 16 residues. V was clipped by 5 bases and J by 9 bases; unmatched bases: 13. CDR1 and CDR2 (germline): SEHNR, FQNEAQ (reference sequence). In DNA form, the CDR3 reads TGTGCCAGCAGCCCAGCACCGGGACAGGGGCGAACTGAGCAGTTCTTC. Amino acids: CASSPAPGQGRTEQFF.

This chain links TRBV4-3 with TRBJ2-3; 8 bases fit TRBD2. The CDR3 has 17 residues. The germline V gene has CDR1 LGHNA and CDR2 YSLEER. Trimming took 0 bases from V and 2 from J; bases not matched to a gene: 7. The DNA for the CDR3 is TGCGCCAGCAGCCAAGATAACCCAGCGGGGGCCACAGATACGCAGTATTTT. This codes for CASSQDNPAGATDTQYF.

In regard to this clone: Within the sample, other DNA sequences also encode this same CDR3. The gene calls are TRBV3-1 (or the pseudogene TRBV3-2) and TRBJ2-7; tentative D call: TRBD1 (5 bases). Between the trimmed V and J ends, which lost 2 bases and 3 bases, there was a span of 11 bases. The CDR3 loop spans 14 amino acids. Germline values: CDR1 LGHDT, CDR2 YNNKEL (reference sequence). CDR3 in DNA: TGTGCCAGCAGCCAAAGCAGGGTTGTCTACGAGCAGTACTTC. It specifies CASSQSRVVYEQYF.

A single count supports this clone. The gene calls are TRBV7-9 and TRBJ2-2; 9 nucleotides match TRBD1. Germline V gives CDR1 SEHNR, CDR2 FQNEAQ (reference sequence). CDR3 length equals 17 residues. The V and J ends lost 3 bases and 5 bases, in that order; junction bases with no gene match: 10. Here the CDR3 reads CASSLARTGVTTGELFF. CDR3 in DNA: TGTGCCAGCAGCTTGGCAAGGACAGGGGTTACAACCGGGGAGCTGTTTTTT.